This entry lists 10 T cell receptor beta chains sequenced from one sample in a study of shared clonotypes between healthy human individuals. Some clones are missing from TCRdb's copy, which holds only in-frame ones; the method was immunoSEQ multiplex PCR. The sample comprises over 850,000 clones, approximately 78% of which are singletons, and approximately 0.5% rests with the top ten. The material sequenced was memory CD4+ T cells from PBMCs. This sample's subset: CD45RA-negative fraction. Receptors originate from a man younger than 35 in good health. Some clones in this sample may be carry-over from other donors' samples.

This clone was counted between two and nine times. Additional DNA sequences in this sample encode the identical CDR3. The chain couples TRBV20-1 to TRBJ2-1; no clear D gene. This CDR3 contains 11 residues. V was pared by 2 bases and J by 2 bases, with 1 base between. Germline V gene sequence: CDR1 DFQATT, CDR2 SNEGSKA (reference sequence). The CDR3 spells CSARPYNEQFF. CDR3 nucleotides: TGCAGTGCTAGACCCTACAATGAGCAGTTCTTC.

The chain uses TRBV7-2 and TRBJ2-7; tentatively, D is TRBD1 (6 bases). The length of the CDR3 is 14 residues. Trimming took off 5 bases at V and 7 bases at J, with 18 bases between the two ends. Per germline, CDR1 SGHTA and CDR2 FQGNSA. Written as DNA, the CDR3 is TGTGCCAGCAGCAGCTCCGGGACATATGGAGAGCAGTACTTC. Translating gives CASSSSGTYGEQYF. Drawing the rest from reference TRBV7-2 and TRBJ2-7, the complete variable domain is GAGVSQSPSNKVTEKGKDVELRCDPISGHTALYWYRQSLGQGLEFLIYFQGNSAPDKSGLPSDRFSAERTGGSVSTLTIQRTQQEDSAVYLCASSSSGTYGEQYFGPGTRLTVT.

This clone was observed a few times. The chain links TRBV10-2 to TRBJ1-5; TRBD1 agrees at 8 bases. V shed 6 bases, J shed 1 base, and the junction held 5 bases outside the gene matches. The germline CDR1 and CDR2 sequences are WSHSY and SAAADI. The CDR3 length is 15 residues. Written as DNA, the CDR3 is TGCGCCAGCAGGTCAGGGGGCTCCAGCAATCAGCCCCAGCATTTT. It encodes CASRSGGSSNQPQHF.

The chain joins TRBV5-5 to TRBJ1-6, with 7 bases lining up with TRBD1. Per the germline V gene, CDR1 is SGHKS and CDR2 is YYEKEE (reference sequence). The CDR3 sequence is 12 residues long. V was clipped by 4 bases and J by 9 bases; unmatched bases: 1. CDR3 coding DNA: TGTGCCAGCAGCCACAGGGGTTCACCCCTCCACTTT. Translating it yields CASSHRGSPLHF.

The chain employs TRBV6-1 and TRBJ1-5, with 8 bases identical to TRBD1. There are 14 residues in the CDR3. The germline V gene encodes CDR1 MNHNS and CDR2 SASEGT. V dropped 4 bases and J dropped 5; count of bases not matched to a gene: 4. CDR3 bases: TGTGCCAGCAGTGCCGGACAGGGTCATCAGCCCCAGCATTTT. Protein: CASSAGQGHQPQHF.

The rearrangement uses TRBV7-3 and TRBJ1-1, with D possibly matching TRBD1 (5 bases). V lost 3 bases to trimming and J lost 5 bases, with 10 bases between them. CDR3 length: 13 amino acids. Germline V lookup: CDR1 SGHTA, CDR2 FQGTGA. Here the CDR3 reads CASSLQGPTEAFF. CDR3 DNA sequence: TGTGCCAGCAGCTTGCAGGGTCCAACTGAAGCTTTCTTT. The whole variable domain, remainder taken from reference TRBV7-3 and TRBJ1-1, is GAGVSQTPSNKVTEKGKYVELRCDPISGHTALYWYRQSLGQGPEFLIYFQGTGAADDSGLPNDRFFAVRPEGSVSTLKIQRTERGDSAVYLCASSLQGPTEAFFGQGTRLTVV.

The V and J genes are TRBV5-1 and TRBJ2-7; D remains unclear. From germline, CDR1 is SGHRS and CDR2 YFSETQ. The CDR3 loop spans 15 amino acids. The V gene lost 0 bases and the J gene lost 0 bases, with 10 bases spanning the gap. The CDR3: CASSLVGAGSYEQYF. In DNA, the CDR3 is TGCGCCAGCAGCTTGGTGGGCGCCGGCTCCTACGAGCAGTACTTC.

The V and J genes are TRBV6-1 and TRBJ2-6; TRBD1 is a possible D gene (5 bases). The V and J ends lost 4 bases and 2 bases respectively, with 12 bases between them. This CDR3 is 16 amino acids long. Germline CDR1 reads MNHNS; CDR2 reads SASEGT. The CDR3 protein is CASSAIQVPGANVLTF. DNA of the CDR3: TGTGCCAGCAGTGCCATACAGGTTCCTGGGGCCAACGTCCTGACTTTC.

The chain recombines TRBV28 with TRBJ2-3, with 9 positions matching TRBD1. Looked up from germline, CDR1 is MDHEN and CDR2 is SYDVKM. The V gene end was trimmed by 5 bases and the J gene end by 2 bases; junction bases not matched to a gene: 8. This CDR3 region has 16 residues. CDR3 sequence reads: CASSLVGTGHTDTQYF. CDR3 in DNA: TGTGCCAGCAGTCTAGTCGGGACAGGGCACACAGATACGCAGTATTTT.

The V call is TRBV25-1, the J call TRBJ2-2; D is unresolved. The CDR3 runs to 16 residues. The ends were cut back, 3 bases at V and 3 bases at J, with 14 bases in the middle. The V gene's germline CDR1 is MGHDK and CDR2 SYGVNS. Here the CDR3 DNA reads TGTGCCAGCAGTGACCCCGGGCAGCACTACACCGGGGAGCTGTTTTTT. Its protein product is CASSDPGQHYTGELFF.